The rows below give T cell receptor beta chains drawn from one sample of a study of OX40 agonist ivuxolimab in advanced cancers. Profiled with immunoSEQ multiplex PCR; TCRdb holds only in-frame clones, not every one. Of around 70,000 clones listed, roughly nine tenths are singletons. The sample consisted of CD4+ or CD8+ T cells sorted from blood, taken in a trial of the OX40 agonist ivuxolimab. Receptors were obtained from an adult with an advanced solid tumor such as melanoma, head and neck, liver or kidney cancer. Both conserved end residues are part of each CDR3. The order of the fields is D gene, V gene, clone size, J gene, CDR3 length, CDR3 DNA, CDR3 protein. A D gene is named only where the DNA matches it firmly. Size is omitted from some rows. Given values are once, few, many or a class for expanded clones.

-	TRBV5-1	-	TRBJ1-6	16	TGCGCCAGCAGCTTCGACGGCGGGGGTGGTAATTCACCCCTCCACTTT	CASSFDGGGGNSPLHF
TRBD2	TRBV6-6	-	TRBJ2-4	16	TGTGCCAGCAGTTACTCGGGTAGCGGGGGTCAAAACATTCAGTACTTC	CASSYSGSGGQNIQYF
TRBD2	TRBV4-2	once	TRBJ2-3	16	TGTGCCAGCAGCCCCTGGACTAGCGAGAGCACAGATACGCAGTATTTT	CASSPWTSESTDTQYF
TRBD2	TRBV9	-	TRBJ2-6	19	TGTGCCAGCAGCGTAGCTAGCGGGGGGCGGACCTCTGGGGCCAACGTCCTGACTTTC	CASSVASGGRTSGANVLTF
-	TRBV9	-	TRBJ2-6	15	TGTGCCAGCAGCTCCCACGTTGGCGGGGCCAACGTCCTGACTTTC	CASSSHVGGANVLTF
TRBD1	TRBV7-9	-	TRBJ2-5	14	TGTGCCAGCAGCTTAGGGACAGGGGTAGAGACCCAGTACTTC	CASSLGTGVETQYF
TRBD1	TRBV7-3	-	TRBJ2-7	15	TGTGCCAGCAGCTCCGGGACAGGGGGGCCCTACGAGCAGTACTTC	CASSSGTGGPYEQYF
TRBD2	TRBV5-1	-	TRBJ2-5	16	TGCGCCAGCAGCTTCCTTCTAGCGGGGGGGCCAGAGACCCAGTACTTC	CASSFLLAGGPETQYF
-	TRBV11-2	-	TRBJ1-2	17	TGTGCCAGCAGCTCGCTTGCCGTCTTGACAAGAGGCCGGGGCTACACCTTC	CASSSLAVLTRGRGYTF
TRBD1	TRBV7-2	-	TRBJ2-5	14	TGTGCCAGCAGTCGACAGGGGGCGGGAGAGACCCAGTACTTC	CASSRQGAGETQYF
TRBD2	TRBV4-2	-	TRBJ2-1	16	TGTGCCAGCAGCCAAGTTCTAGCGGGGGGGTTGAATGAGCAGTTCTTC	CASSQVLAGGLNEQFF
-	TRBV19	-	TRBJ1-6	15	TGTGCCAGTAGATTGACCGGGAGGGAGGATTCACCCCTCCACTTT	CASRLTGREDSPLHF
-	TRBV5-4	-	TRBJ2-5	14	TGTGCCAGCAGCTTGTGGGGCAGAGGGGAGACCCAGTACTTC	CASSLWGRGETQYF
-	TRBV6-1	-	TRBJ2-7	13	TGTGCCAGCAGTAATCTCCACTCCTACGAGCAGTACTTC	CASSNLHSYEQYF
-	TRBV11-2	-	TRBJ2-2	13	TGTGCCAGCAGCTTAGGGGTGGAGCGGGAGCTGTTTTTT	CASSLGVERELFF
-	TRBV19	-	TRBJ1-2	14	TGTGCCAGTAGTATAGGAGAAGCTAACTATGGCTACACCTTC	CASSIGEANYGYTF
-	TRBV28	few	TRBJ2-1	18	TGTGCCAGCAGTTTCCGTTACGGGATAAGCCAAAGTTACAATGAGCAGTTCTTC	CASSFRYGISQSYNEQFF
TRBD2	TRBV7-3	-	TRBJ2-1	15	TGTGCCAGCAGCCCTGGACTAGCGGGAAGGAATGAGCAGTTCTTC	CASSPGLAGRNEQFF
-	TRBV5-4	-	TRBJ2-1	11	TGTGCCAGCAGCTTACATAATGAGCAGTTCTTC	CASSLHNEQFF
-	TRBV13	-	TRBJ2-1	13	TGTGCCAGCAGCTTATATGGCTTGGTAGAGCAGTTCTTC	CASSLYGLVEQFF
TRBD1	TRBV6-5	-	TRBJ2-1	15	TGTGCCAGCACTAAAGACAGGGGGGCCTACAATGAGCAGTTCTTC	CASTKDRGAYNEQFF
-	TRBV10-3	-	TRBJ1-5	15	TGTGCCATCAGTGAGGGGCTGTATAGCAATCAGCCCCAGCATTTT	CAISEGLYSNQPQHF
TRBD1	TRBV5-1	-	TRBJ1-1	13	TGCGCCAGCAGCTTGGGTGGACAGGGTGAAGCTTTCTTT	CASSLGGQGEAFF